One sample yielded the 10 T cell receptor beta chains listed below, sequenced in a study of T-cell reconstitution after alpha-beta-depleted transplantation in children. The library targeted TCRbeta and was prepared with unique molecular identifiers. TCRdb reanalysed the PCR reads using MiXCR and keeps one entry per CDR3 protein. The data show fewer than 550,000 distinct CDR3 sequences, roughly a tenth seen once. This material consisted of PBMCs from the stem cell graft donor, taken from the stem cell graft. The receptors originated from a human donor who donated a stem cell graft to a child with acute myeloid leukemia.

There are many counts of this clonotype. The gene calls are TRBV20-1 and TRBJ2-2, with 7 bases aligning to TRBD1. This CDR3 comprises 15 residues. V lost 6 bases and J lost 7; bases outside the gene matches: 14. From germline, CDR1 is DFQATT and CDR2 SNEGSKA (reference sequence). The CDR3 sequence is CSAGRPDRDNGELFF. The DNA of the CDR3 is TGCAGTGCCGGACGCCCAGACAGGGACAACGGGGAGCTGTTTTTT.

This clonotype was seen more than once but under ten times. V is TRBV5-1 and J is TRBJ2-1; 8 bases agree with TRBD2. CDR1 is SGHRS and CDR2 is YFSETQ in the germline V gene. CDR3 size: 17 residues. The ends lost 4 bases at V and 1 base at J; junction bases unmatched: 10. The CDR3 region has the DNA TGCGCCAGCAGCCAAAGCAGACTAGCGATTTCCTACAATGAGCAGTTCTTC. Its translation: CASSQSRLAISYNEQFF.

This clonotype appeared a few times. DNA for the CDR3: TGTGCCAGCAGTTACGAGGCGAATGAGCAGTTCTTC. Protein: CASSYEANEQFF. This chain joins TRBV6-2 or TRBV6-3 and TRBJ2-1; D gene uncertain. The length of the CDR3 is 12 residues. V lost 2 bases to trimming and J lost 7 bases, with 6 bases between them. Germline CDR1 reads MNHEY; CDR2 reads SVGEGT.

This clonotype came up many times. The gene calls are TRBV3-1 and TRBJ1-1; possible D gene TRBD1, 5 bases. The CDR3 is 15 residues long. Germline CDR1 reads LGHDT; CDR2 reads YNNKEL (reference sequence). V dropped 4 bases and J dropped 1 base, with 13 bases sitting between them. CDR3 sequence: CASSLGQRGNTEAFF. The CDR3, as DNA: TGTGCCAGCAGCCTCGGCCAGAGGGGGAACACTGAAGCTTTCTTT.

V gene TRBV7-9 combines with J gene TRBJ2-2; 8 bases line up with TRBD1. After removal of 7 bases from V and 6 bases from J, the junction contained 10 bases not matched to a gene. The CDR3 runs to 15 residues. CDR1 and CDR2 from the germline V gene are SEHNR and FQNEAQ (reference sequence). The CDR3 nucleotides are TGTGCCAGCACCATTGTGGCAGGGGGCCCCGGGGAGCTGTTTTTT. Translating gives CASTIVAGGPGELFF.

V gene TRBV6-1 combines with J gene TRBJ2-5; perhaps TRBD1 as D (6 bases). CDR1 is MNHNS and CDR2 is SASEGT in the germline V gene. The CDR3 is 16 amino acids. V was shortened by 5 bases and J by 1 base, with 17 bases between the two germline ends. In nucleotides, the CDR3 is TGTGCCAGCAGTCGAATAATACAAGGGGGCCAAGAGACCCAGTACTTC. Encoded protein: CASSRIIQGGQETQYF.

The rearrangement links TRBV4-2 to TRBJ2-5, with D hard to call. V shed 1 base and J shed 1 base, with 7 bases lying between them. The CDR3 covers 14 residues. CDR1 and CDR2 from the germline V gene are LGHNA and YNFKEQ. In DNA form, the CDR3 reads TGTGCCAGCAGCCAAGTTTTGGGCCAAGAGACCCAGTACTTC. The encoded protein is CASSQVLGQETQYF.

The chain combines TRBV27 with TRBJ2-5; D gene uncertain. The V gene lost 3 bases and the J gene lost 4 bases, with 9 bases spanning the gap. Germline V gene lookup returns CDR1 MNHEY and CDR2 SMNVEV (reference sequence). The CDR3 sequence is 13 residues long. The chain's CDR3 is CASSFVARETQYF. DNA of the CDR3: TGTGCCAGCAGTTTCGTCGCCCGAGAGACCCAGTACTTC.

The chain combines TRBV6-2 or TRBV6-3 with TRBJ2-7; D remains unclear. The CDR3 length is 12 residues. The germline gives CDR1 MNHEY, CDR2 SVGEGT. V lost 8 bases to trimming and J lost 7 bases, with 15 bases between them. This CDR3 reads CASGRARREQYF. CDR3 nucleotide sequence: TGTGCCAGCGGTAGGGCCCGTAGGGAGCAGTACTTC.

The sample holds a few counts of this clonotype. The chain joins TRBV7-8 to TRBJ2-5; 7 positions match TRBD1. Unmatched junction bases numbered 6, after V lost 5 bases and J lost 3 bases. The CDR3 contains 14 residues. The germline CDR1 and CDR2 sequences are SGHVS and FQNEAQ. The CDR3 region is CASSPGTAKETQYF. Here the CDR3 DNA reads TGTGCCAGCAGCCCAGGGACAGCTAAAGAGACCCAGTACTTC.